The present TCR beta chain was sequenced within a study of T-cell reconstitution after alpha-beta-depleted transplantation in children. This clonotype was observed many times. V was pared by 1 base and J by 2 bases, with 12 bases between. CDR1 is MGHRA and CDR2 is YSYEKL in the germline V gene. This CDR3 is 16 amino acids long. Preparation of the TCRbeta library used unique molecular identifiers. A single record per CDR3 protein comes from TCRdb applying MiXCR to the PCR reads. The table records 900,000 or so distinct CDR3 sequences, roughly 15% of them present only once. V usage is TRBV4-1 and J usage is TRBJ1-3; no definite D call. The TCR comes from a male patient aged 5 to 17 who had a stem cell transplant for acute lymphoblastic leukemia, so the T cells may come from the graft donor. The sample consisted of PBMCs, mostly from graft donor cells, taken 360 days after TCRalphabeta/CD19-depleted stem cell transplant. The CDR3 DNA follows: TGCGCCAGCAGCCAAGCTGAGACGCAGCCTGGAAACACCATATATTTT. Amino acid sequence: CASSQAETQPGNTIYF.